Listed here are 20 T cell receptor beta chains from one sample, sequenced in a study of glioma-infiltrating T cells after dendritic cell vaccination. The table came from immunoSEQ multiplex PCR; TCRdb's copy has only in-frame clones and leaves some out. The sample has roughly 82,000 clones, approximately 90% seen once. The specimen was blood, collected before dendritic cell vaccination. These receptors originate from a human donor with glioblastoma.

The chain recombines TRBV30 with TRBJ1-1, with a weak D call TRBD1 (5 bases). The CDR3 is 14 amino acids. CDR1 is GTSNPN, CDR2 SVGIG, per germline (reference sequence). The germline V and J ends were trimmed by 3 bases and 1 base, with 12 bases remaining between them. CDR3 bases: TGTGCCTGGAGACGAGGGACTGCGAACACTGAAGCTTTCTTT. Residues: CAWRRGTANTEAFF.

Comment on this clone: A read error may produce the germline difference seen at one junction end. In DNA, the CDR3 is TGTGCCAGCAGCCTAGCGGCATTTTCCTACAATGAGCAGTTCTTC. The encoded protein is CASSLAAFSYNEQFF. J is TRBJ2-1 and V is TRBV7-2; 7 bases align to TRBD2. CDR3 length equals 15 residues. Germline CDR1 and CDR2: SGHTA and FQGNSA. Based on the CDR3 plus reference TRBV7-2 and TRBJ2-1, the full variable domain is GAGVSQSPSNKVTEKGKDVELRCDPISGHTALYWYRQSLGQGLEFLIYFQGNSAPDKSGLPSDRFSAERTGGSVSTLTIQRTQQEDSAVYLCASSLAAFSYNEQFFGPGTRLTVL.

Remarks on this clone: One junction end does not reproduce the germline sequence, and a read error may be involved. This sample includes further DNA sequences coding for the same CDR3. V gene TRBV19 combines with J gene TRBJ1-6; D not certain. The CDR3 has 15 residues. The V gene's germline CDR1 is LNHDA and CDR2 SQIVND (reference sequence). For the CDR3, the DNA is TGTGCCAGTAGTGCGGGCGCGATGTTTAATTCCCCCCTCCACTTT. This sequence encodes CASSAGAMFNSPLHF.

The chain employs TRBV6-5 and TRBJ1-5; 7 nucleotides line up with TRBD1. The germline CDR1 and CDR2 sequences are MNHEY and SVGAGI. The CDR3 is 12 residues long. Trimming at V came to 6 bases and at J to 7 bases, leaving 3 bases not matched to a gene. The CDR3 reads CASRTGSQPQHF. The CDR3, as DNA: TGTGCCAGCAGGACAGGGTCCCAGCCCCAGCATTTT.

V and J are TRBV11-2 and TRBJ1-1; D ambiguous. Trimming took off 1 base at V and 5 bases at J, with 8 bases between the two ends. Germline V lookup: CDR1 SGHAT, CDR2 FQNNGV. The CDR3 has 13 residues. The CDR3 sequence is CASSLGEVTEAFF. The CDR3 DNA sequence: TGTGCCAGCAGCTTAGGGGAGGTAACTGAAGCTTTCTTT.

This chain joins TRBV5-1 and TRBJ2-4; D is ambiguous. The V gene's germline CDR1 is SGHRS and CDR2 YFSETQ. The CDR3 extends over 17 amino acids. V gave up 0 bases and J gave up 0 bases, with 13 bases separating them. The CDR3 spells CASSLDLIGSAKNIQYF. In DNA, the CDR3 is TGCGCCAGCAGCTTGGACCTTATCGGGTCAGCCAAAAACATTCAGTACTTC.

The chain carries TRBV23-1 and TRBJ2-7; D is uncertain. TRBV23-1 is an open reading frame, and its role is uncertain. The V gene lost 0 bases and the J gene lost 4 bases, with 16 bases spanning the gap. The CDR3 is 16 residues long. CDR3 in amino acids: CASSQSRQRALYEQYF. The CDR3 nucleotides read TGCGCCAGCAGTCAATCGCGGCAGAGAGCACTTTACGAGCAGTACTTC.

This clone was observed a handful of times. The rearrangement links TRBV2 to TRBJ1-3; D is perhaps TRBD1 (5 bases). Per the germline V gene, CDR1 is SNHLY and CDR2 is FYNNEI. The CDR3 spans 15 residues. V was clipped by 6 bases and J by 0 bases, with 12 bases between them. DNA of the CDR3: TGTGCCAGCAGGAAGGACAAGAGCTCTGGAAACACCATATATTTT. Residues: CASRKDKSSGNTIYF.

The chain links TRBV7-9 to TRBJ1-5; tentative D call: TRBD1 (5 bases). V was pared by 0 bases and J by 8 bases, with 8 bases between. The V gene's germline CDR1 is SEHNR and CDR2 FQNEAQ (reference sequence). CDR3 size: 13 residues. CDR3 nucleotide sequence: TGTGCCAGCAGCTTAGCAGGGACTGAGCCCCAGCATTTT. Protein product: CASSLAGTEPQHF.

This sequence joins TRBV5-1 and TRBJ1-1; TRBD1 aligns across 8 bases. In germline, CDR1 is SGHRS, CDR2 YFSETQ. This CDR3 has 14 residues. V was clipped by 4 bases and J by 1 base; unmatched bases: 3. CDR3 DNA: TGCGCCAGCAGCAGGACAGGGAGGAACACTGAAGCTTTCTTT. This encodes CASSRTGRNTEAFF.

For the CDR3, the DNA is TGTGCCAGCAGTGAAGGGACAGGCTATTCACCCCTCCACTTT. Encoded protein: CASSEGTGYSPLHF. The gene calls are TRBV6-1 and TRBJ1-6, with 7 nucleotides matching TRBD1. Trimming at V came to 1 base and at J to 8 bases, leaving 2 bases not matched to a gene. The CDR3 is made up of 14 amino acids. Germline V gene lookup returns CDR1 MNHNS and CDR2 SASEGT.

Only a few counts were recorded for this clone. The sample holds other DNA sequences that translate to the same CDR3. The chain combines TRBV12-5 with TRBJ2-5; no reliable D call. The ends were cut back, 1 base at V and 1 base at J, with 7 bases in the middle. CDR3 length equals 14 residues. CDR1 LGHNT and CDR2 FRNRAP come from the germline V gene. CDR3 amino acids: CASGLGGPQETQYF. As DNA, the CDR3 is TGTGCTAGTGGTTTGGGCGGTCCCCAAGAGACCCAGTACTTC.

The rearrangement joins TRBV19 to TRBJ2-7; D is unresolved. This CDR3 is 14 amino acids long. CDR1 LNHDA and CDR2 SQIVND come from the germline V gene (reference sequence). V lost 5 bases and J lost 0, with 11 bases in between. CDR3 bases: TGTGCCAGTAGTCTGGTAGTTAGCTCCTACGAGCAGTACTTC. It is translated as CASSLVVSSYEQYF.

This chain connects TRBV27 to TRBJ1-1, with D maybe TRBD1 (5 bases). The CDR3 has 14 residues. V dropped 5 bases and J dropped 4 bases, with 14 bases sitting between them. The germline V gene has CDR1 MNHEY and CDR2 SMNVEV (reference sequence). The CDR3: CASSIFRGTTEAFF. CDR3 nucleotide sequence: TGTGCCAGCAGTATCTTCCGCGGGACCACTGAAGCTTTCTTT.

The chain combines TRBV6-6 with TRBJ1-6; D gene ambiguous. Trimming shortened V by 8 bases and J by 3 bases, and 14 bases separated the two germline ends. Germline V CDR1 and CDR2: MNHNY, SVGAGI (reference sequence). This CDR3 has 15 amino acids. The DNA of the CDR3 is TGTGCCAGCGGTCCAGGAGGAGGCTATAATTCACCCCTCCACTTT. The encoded protein is CASGPGGGYNSPLHF.

The rearrangement joins TRBV19 to TRBJ2-3; TRBD2 might be the D (6 bases). Germline CDR1 reads LNHDA; CDR2 reads SQIVND (reference sequence). The CDR3 spans 12 residues. V shed 4 bases and J shed 12 bases, with 14 bases lying between them. The CDR3 sequence is CASSTPLGTQYF. The DNA for the CDR3 is TGTGCCAGTAGTACCCCCCTCGGGACTCAGTATTTT.

The gene calls are TRBV6-5 and TRBJ2-1; a weak D match, TRBD1 (6 bases). Trimming stripped 6 bases from V and 12 bases from J, with 18 bases between. The CDR3 spans 13 residues. Germline V CDR1 and CDR2: MNHEY, SVGAGI. In DNA form, the CDR3 reads TGTGCCAGCAGCGACCGGGACACGAAAGCGCAGTTCTTC. Encoded protein: CASSDRDTKAQFF.

The chain carries TRBV4-1 and TRBJ1-5; D remains ambiguous. V was trimmed by 2 bases and J by 3 bases, leaving 11 bases between them. CDR3 length: 15 amino acids. The germline V gene has CDR1 MGHRA and CDR2 YSYEKL. CDR3 DNA sequence: TGCGCCAGCAGCCAACCGGGATTCATCAATCAGCCCCAGCATTTT. This codes for CASSQPGFINQPQHF.

The rearrangement links TRBV10-2 to TRBJ1-2; TRBD1 is a possible D gene (6 bases). CDR3 length equals 14 residues. V was cut by 2 bases and J by 3 bases, with 10 bases left in between. CDR1 and CDR2 from the germline V gene are WSHSY and SAAADI. Written as DNA, the CDR3 is TGCGCCAGCAGTGAGGGTTCAGGGGACTATGGCTACACCTTC. Its translation: CASSEGSGDYGYTF.

The V gene is TRBV7-2, the J gene TRBJ2-4, with D possibly TRBD1 on 6 matching bases. The CDR3 is 16 amino acids. Trimming removed 1 base from V and 0 bases from J, with 10 bases in between. The germline V gene has CDR1 SGHTA and CDR2 FQGNSA. CDR3 nucleotides: TGTGCCAGCAGCTTAGTCGGACAGTTAGCCAAAAACATTCAGTACTTC. This gives the protein CASSLVGQLAKNIQYF.